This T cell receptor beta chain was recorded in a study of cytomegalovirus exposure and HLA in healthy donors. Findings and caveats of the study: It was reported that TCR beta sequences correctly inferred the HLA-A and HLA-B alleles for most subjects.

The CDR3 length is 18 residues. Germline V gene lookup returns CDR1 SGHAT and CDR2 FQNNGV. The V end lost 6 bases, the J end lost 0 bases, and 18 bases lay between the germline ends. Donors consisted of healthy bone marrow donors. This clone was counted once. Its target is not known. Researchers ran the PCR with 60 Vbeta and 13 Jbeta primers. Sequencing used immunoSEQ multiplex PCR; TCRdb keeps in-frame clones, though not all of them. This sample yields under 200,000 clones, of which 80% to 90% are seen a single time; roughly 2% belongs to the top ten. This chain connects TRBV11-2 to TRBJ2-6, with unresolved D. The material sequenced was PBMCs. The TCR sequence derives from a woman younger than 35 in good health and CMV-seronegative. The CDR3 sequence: CASSSLVQNRSGANVLTF. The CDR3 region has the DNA TGTGCCAGCAGTTCGTTAGTACAGAACCGCTCTGGGGCCAACGTCCTGACTTTC.